The T cell receptor beta chain under discussion was sequenced for a study of cytomegalovirus exposure and HLA in healthy donors. A note on this clone: Its antigen remains unknown.

With 60 Vbeta and 13 Jbeta primers, the PCR was carried out. Generated by immunoSEQ multiplex PCR, the TCRdb table keeps only in-frame clones and is missing some. The table records over 130,000 clones, around 78% of them present only once. Per germline, CDR1 MNHEY and CDR2 SMNVEV (reference sequence). Trimming took 8 bases from V and 4 from J, leaving 15 bases between them. This CDR3 has 13 amino acids. Study-level results: Analysis was carried out at a later point, and it linked a missense DCLRE1C variant to TCR beta V- and J-gene trimming. It was confirmed in vitro that a few of the CMV-associated chains were specific for CMV antigens.

The sequencing input was PBMCs. The chain recombines TRBV27 with TRBJ2-7; D is perhaps TRBD2 (6 bases). This sequence was found in a woman between 40 and 50 years old in good health and CMV-seropositive. CDR3: CASGRDFGYEQYF. Written as DNA, the CDR3 is TGTGCCAGCGGACGGGACTTTGGGTACGAGCAGTACTTC.